The rows below give T cell receptor beta chains drawn from one sample of a study of shared clonotypes between healthy human individuals. The table came from immunoSEQ multiplex PCR; TCRdb's copy has only in-frame clones and leaves some out. This table holds about a million clones, approximately 80% found once. Sequences were obtained from memory CD4+ T cells from PBMCs. The receptor source for this set is a man between 18 and 29 years old in good health. Some clones in this sample may be carry-over from other donors' samples. Both conserved end residues are part of each CDR3. D genes are given only for firm matches. Clone size is not always given. Where it is, it says once, few, many or a class for expanded clones.

j_call v_call clone_size d_call cdr3_aa cdr3_nt
TRBJ2-7 TRBV19 few TRBD1 CASSPGQKANEQYF TGTGCCAGTAGCCCGGGACAGAAGGCGAACGAGCAGTACTTC
TRBJ1-2 TRBV7-9 NA NA CASSLDEFNYGYTF TGTGCCAGCAGCTTAGATGAGTTTAACTATGGCTACACCTTC
TRBJ2-7 TRBV28 NA NA CASSPWTPQNEQYF TGTGCCAGCAGCCCCTGGACACCCCAGAACGAGCAGTACTTC
TRBJ2-2 TRBV5-4 few TRBD1 CASSRQGNTGELFF TGTGCCAGCAGCAGACAGGGGAACACCGGGGAGCTGTTTTTT
TRBJ2-3 TRBV4-2 few TRBD2 CASSQASGSADTQYF TGTGCCAGCAGCCAAGCTAGCGGGAGCGCAGATACGCAGTATTTT
TRBJ1-2 TRBV15 NA NA CATSRGITRTRTNYGYTF TGTGCCACCAGCAGGGGGATAACCAGGACACGGACTAACTATGGCTACACCTTC
TRBJ2-7 TRBV7-2 NA NA CASSLGRWGASYEQYF TGTGCCAGCAGCTTAGGCCGGTGGGGGGCCAGCTACGAGCAGTACTTC
TRBJ2-1 TRBV4-2 NA TRBD2 CASSHRGTSGSNEQFF TGTGCCAGCAGCCATAGGGGCACTAGCGGGAGTAATGAGCAGTTCTTC
TRBJ2-7 TRBV2 many NA CASSEDRAGYEQYF TGTGCCAGCAGTGAGGATAGGGCAGGGTACGAGCAGTACTTC
TRBJ1-1 TRBV5-8 NA NA CASSLTIGGGAFF TGTGCCAGCAGTCTCACCATAGGGGGAGGAGCTTTCTTT
TRBJ2-7 TRBV5-1 NA NA CASSLSGDHEQYF TGCGCCAGCAGCTTGTCGGGGGACCACGAGCAGTACTTC
TRBJ1-2 TRBV30 NA NA CAWSVNPGYGYTF TGTGCCTGGAGTGTAAACCCGGGGTATGGCTACACCTTC
TRBJ2-7 TRBV10-1 NA TRBD1 CAGFGTGYEQYF TGCGCCGGCTTTGGGACAGGCTACGAGCAGTACTTC
TRBJ1-5 TRBV5-5 NA NA CASSLEGGNQPQHF TGTGCCAGCAGCTTGGAGGGTGGGAATCAGCCCCAGCATTTT
TRBJ2-7 TRBV4-2 NA TRBD2 CASSRTSGDPLGQYF TGTGCCAGCAGCCGGACTAGCGGAGACCCACTCGGGCAGTACTTC
TRBJ2-3 TRBV7-2 NA TRBD2 CASSLGRTSGTDTQYF TGTGCCAGCAGCTTAGGTCGCACTAGCGGCACAGATACGCAGTATTTT
TRBJ2-2 TRBV10-3 once TRBD1 CATLWTGANTGELFF TGTGCCACCCTTTGGACAGGGGCGAACACCGGGGAGCTGTTTTTT
TRBJ2-1 TRBV10-3 few NA CAISASEEQFF TGTGCCATCAGTGCCTCGGAAGAGCAGTTCTTC
TRBJ2-7 TRBV19 NA NA CASSRGQHYEQYF TGTGCCAGTAGTAGAGGACAGCACTACGAGCAGTACTTC
TRBJ1-5 TRBV7-2 NA NA CASSFRWGEYQPQHF TGTGCCAGCAGCTTCCGATGGGGGGAGTATCAGCCCCAGCATTTT
TRBJ2-1 TRBV2 NA TRBD2 CASSEAKLAGYNEQFF TGTGCCAGCAGTGAAGCGAAGCTAGCGGGTTACAATGAGCAGTTCTTC
TRBJ1-1 TRBV6-5 few NA CASGQLMNTEAFF TGTGCCAGCGGACAGCTCATGAACACTGAAGCTTTCTTT
TRBJ2-2 TRBV5-8 NA NA CASSTGLVTGELFF TGTGCCAGCAGCACAGGGTTGGTCACCGGGGAGCTGTTTTTT
TRBJ2-6 TRBV14 NA NA CASSQRTGANVLTF TGTGCCAGCAGCCAAAGAACCGGGGCCAACGTCCTGACTTTC
TRBJ2-7 TRBV2 NA NA CASSESVGRTYEQYF TGTGCCAGCAGTGAAAGCGTTGGCAGAACCTACGAGCAGTACTTC
TRBJ1-1 TRBV5-1 NA NA CASSYDGANTEAFF TGCGCCAGCAGCTACGACGGGGCGAACACTGAAGCTTTCTTT
TRBJ2-1 TRBV27 NA TRBD1 CASSYPTGGVDNEQFF TGTGCCAGCAGTTATCCGACAGGGGGTGTTGACAATGAGCAGTTCTTC
TRBJ2-1 TRBV11-2 NA TRBD2 CASSLGGAGAINEQFF TGTGCCAGCAGCTTGGGAGGAGCGGGAGCGATTAATGAGCAGTTCTTC
TRBJ1-2 TRBV7-3 NA NA CASSLKVRAAPNYGYTF TGTGCCAGCAGCTTAAAGGTTAGGGCAGCACCTAACTATGGCTACACCTTC
TRBJ1-5 TRBV28 NA NA CASSFERRGGSSNQPQHF TGTGCCAGCAGTTTTGAGCGGAGGGGCGGAAGTAGCAATCAGCCCCAGCATTTT
TRBJ2-3 TRBV11-2 NA TRBD2 CASSSGLAGTDTQYF TGTGCCAGCAGCTCCGGACTAGCGGGTACAGATACGCAGTATTTT
TRBJ2-7 TRBV5-6 NA TRBD2 CASSPLGGAYEQYF TGTGCCAGCAGCCCACTCGGGGGGGCCTACGAGCAGTACTTC
TRBJ2-7 TRBV15 many NA CATSRSTGPAYEQYF TGTGCCACCAGCAGATCCACGGGACCCGCCTACGAGCAGTACTTC
TRBJ1-2 TRBV28 NA NA CATKTNLLGLNYGYTF TGTGCCACTAAGACCAATCTCTTGGGGCTTAACTATGGCTACACCTTC
TRBJ1-5 TRBV27 few NA CASSLLQGNQPQHF TGTGCCAGCAGTTTACTCCAGGGCAATCAGCCCCAGCATTTT
TRBJ1-4 TRBV5-1 NA NA CASSLAGAGRATNEKLFF TGCGCCAGCAGCTTGGCGGGTGCGGGGCGCGCAACTAATGAAAAACTGTTTTTT
TRBJ1-5 TRBV7-9 NA NA CATARQGNQPQHF TGTGCCACCGCACGGCAGGGCAATCAGCCCCAGCATTTT
TRBJ2-1 TRBV4-2 NA NA CASSQGGRGAGKYNEQFF TGTGCCAGCAGCCAAGGGGGGAGAGGAGCGGGCAAGTACAATGAGCAGTTCTTC
TRBJ2-1 TRBV27 NA NA CASSFLGGGGRYNEQFF TGTGCCAGCAGTTTCTTAGGTGGTGGCGGAAGGTACAATGAGCAGTTCTTC
TRBJ2-1 TRBV11-2 NA NA CASSLVGVGFF TGTGCCAGCAGCTTAGTGGGGGTGGGGTTCTTC
TRBJ2-7 TRBV7-9 NA NA CASSLAPYEQYF TGTGCCAGCAGCTTAGCTCCGTACGAGCAGTACTTC
TRBJ2-7 TRBV20-1 few NA CSAVPVEQYF TGCAGTGCGGTTCCTGTTGAGCAGTACTTC
TRBJ2-2 TRBV5-1 NA NA CASSLTGFYTGELFF TGCGCCAGCAGCTTGACAGGCTTTTACACCGGGGAGCTGTTTTTT
TRBJ2-2 TRBV6-5 NA TRBD1 CASSQTGGRTGELFF TGTGCCAGCAGTCAGACAGGGGGCCGAACCGGGGAGCTGTTTTTT
TRBJ2-2 TRBV5-1 few NA CASSLVPASNTGELFF TGCGCCAGCAGCTTGGTTCCAGCCTCGAACACCGGGGAGCTGTTTTTT
TRBJ1-5 TRBV19 NA TRBD1 CASSKGTAGQPQHF TGTGCCAGTAGTAAGGGGACAGCGGGTCAGCCCCAGCATTTT
TRBJ2-7 TRBV7-9 NA NA CASSRGRGIYEQYF TGTGCCAGCAGCCGAGGGCGAGGGATCTACGAGCAGTACTTC
TRBJ2-5 TRBV18 NA NA CASSPGAGEETQYF TGTGCCAGCTCACCCGGGGCAGGGGAAGAGACCCAGTACTTC
TRBJ1-2 TRBV28 NA NA CASGSVRGSGFGYGYTF TGTGCCAGCGGGTCTGTCCGGGGGTCCGGTTTTGGCTATGGCTACACCTTC
TRBJ2-7 TRBV18 NA NA CASSPRTGSYEQYF TGTGCCAGCTCACCGAGGACGGGCTCCTACGAGCAGTACTTC
TRBJ1-1 TRBV5-4 once NA CASSDTRQLNTEAFF TGTGCCAGCAGCGATACGCGGCAGCTGAACACTGAAGCTTTCTTT
TRBJ1-2 TRBV28 NA NA CASSYRTRGLGYTF TGTGCCAGCAGCTACCGGACCAGGGGATTGGGCTACACCTTC
TRBJ2-1 TRBV7-9 once NA CASSPQAGYNEQFF TGTGCCAGCAGCCCGCAAGCTGGCTACAATGAGCAGTTCTTC
TRBJ1-5 TRBV28 NA NA CASSVALTRQPQHF TGTGCCAGCAGTGTGGCCCTGACCCGGCAGCCCCAGCATTTT